The 19 T cell receptor beta chains given below trace back to one sample, sequenced in a study of T-cell memory formation after mild COVID-19. TCRdb ran MiXCR on the 5' RACE reads and lists one entry per CDR3 protein. The data hold over 500,000 distinct CDR3 sequences, with about 18% observed a single time. Sequencing input: PBMCs or a T cell subset sorted from them (not recorded which). These receptor sequences come from an adult woman who had mild COVID-19 (a few samples of this study predate the infection). Cell type and time point are not known.

The CDR3 sequence is CASRFSGAREQYF. CDR3 bases: TGTGCCAGTAGATTTTCGGGGGCGCGGGAGCAGTACTTC. The chain carries TRBV19 and TRBJ2-7; possibly TRBD1 or TRBD2 for D (6 bases each). CDR1 and CDR2 from the germline V gene are LNHDA and SQIVND (reference sequence). This CDR3 is built from 13 residues. Trimming took 6 bases from V and 7 from J, leaving 16 bases between them. Filled out from reference TRBV19 and TRBJ2-7, the complete variable domain reads DGGITQSPKYLFRKEGQNVTLSCEQNLNHDAMYWYRQDPGQGLRLIYYSQIVNDFQKGDIAEGYSVSREKKESFPLTVTSAQKNPTAFYLCASRFSGAREQYFGPGTRLTVT.

This clonotype was seen a few times. The chain recombines TRBV6-6 with TRBJ1-5; TRBD1 might be the D (5 bases). CDR1 and CDR2 (germline): MNHNY, SVGAGI (reference sequence). The CDR3 is 13 residues long. Trimming removed 5 bases at V and 6 bases at J, with 11 bases between. This CDR3 reads CASSQVRAQPQHF. In DNA form, the CDR3 reads TGTGCCAGCAGTCAGGTCAGGGCTCAGCCCCAGCATTTT.

The sample holds many counts of this clonotype. The rearrangement uses TRBV7-8 and TRBJ1-1, with 8 bases fitting TRBD1. Germline trimming cut 5 bases from V and 6 bases from J; bases unmatched to any gene: 11. The CDR3 has 15 amino acids. Germline assignment: CDR1 SGHVS and CDR2 FQNEAQ. The CDR3 nucleotides are TGTGCCAGCAGCCACGACAGGGGAAGGACTGCTGAAGCTTTCTTT. Amino acid sequence: CASSHDRGRTAEAFF. Full variable domain (outside the CDR3, taken from reference TRBV7-8 and TRBJ1-1): GAGVSQSPRYKVAKRGQDVALRCDPISGHVSLFWYQQALGQGPEFLTYFQNEAQLDKSGLPSDRFFAERPEGSVSTLKIQRTQQEDSAVYLCASSHDRGRTAEAFFGQGTRLTVV.

This clonotype was detected only a few times. The V call is TRBV25-1, the J call TRBJ2-1, with D unclear. This CDR3 has 10 amino acids. Trimming removed 7 bases at V and 10 bases at J, with 8 bases between. The germline V gene has CDR1 MGHDK and CDR2 SYGVNS. DNA of the CDR3: TGTGCCAGCATAGGCAGAGAGCAGTTCTTC. It yields the protein CASIGREQFF.

The rearrangement uses TRBV9 and TRBJ2-7; D may be TRBD2 (6 bases). This CDR3 is 14 amino acids long. The germline CDR1 and CDR2 sequences are SGDLS and YYNGEE. Between the trimmed V and J ends, which lost 3 bases and 0 bases, there was a span of 10 bases. The CDR3 region has the DNA TGTGCCAGCAGCGCTGGAGGGACCTCCTACGAGCAGTACTTC. It codes for CASSAGGTSYEQYF.

The V gene is TRBV4-1, the J gene TRBJ2-2; 7 nucleotides line up with TRBD2. This CDR3 is built from 15 residues. Trimming removed 1 base from V and 4 bases from J; junction bases left unmatched: 3. Germline lookup yields CDR1 MGHRA and CDR2 YSYEKL. The CDR3: CASSQGGRGTGELFF. The CDR3 DNA reads as TGCGCCAGCAGCCAAGGCGGGAGAGGCACCGGGGAGCTGTTTTTT.

The J gene is TRBJ2-1, the V gene TRBV9, with 13 bases lining up with TRBD2. Germline CDR1 is SGDLS and CDR2 is YYNGEE. J gave up 8 bases and V 6 bases, and 8 bases lay outside the gene matches. The CDR3 loop spans 15 amino acids. CDR3 region: CASTTSGRAHDEQFF. CDR3 coding DNA: TGTGCCAGCACCACTAGCGGGAGGGCCCACGATGAGCAGTTCTTC.

The genes are TRBV20-1 and TRBJ1-3; D is unresolved. V lost 3 bases to trimming and J lost 4 bases, with 13 bases between them. Germline CDR1 DFQATT, CDR2 SNEGSKA (reference sequence). The CDR3 runs to 14 residues. In DNA form, the CDR3 reads TGCAGTGCTAGGATGGTTGCATTCGGAAACACCATATATTTT. This sequence encodes CSARMVAFGNTIYF.

The chain employs TRBV18 and TRBJ2-2, with 7 bases that match TRBD1. Germline lookup yields CDR1 KGHSH and CDR2 LQKENI. There are 18 residues in the CDR3. Trimming took 1 base from V and 0 from J; bases not matched to a gene: 8. The CDR3 region is CASSPLSPGTANTGELFF. CDR3 nucleotide sequence: TGTGCCAGCTCACCACTAAGCCCCGGGACAGCGAACACCGGGGAGCTGTTTTTT.

The V and J genes are TRBV12-3 or TRBV12-4 and TRBJ2-2; no definite D call. The CDR3 is 14 amino acids. V lost 4 bases, J lost 6 bases, and 12 bases lay in between. CDR3 residues: CASSSQESAGELFF. In nucleotides, the CDR3 is TGTGCCAGCAGTTCTCAGGAGTCGGCCGGGGAGCTGTTTTTT.

V usage is TRBV4-2 and J usage is TRBJ2-3; 12 nucleotides match TRBD2. From germline, CDR1 is LGHNA and CDR2 YNFKEQ. V dropped 0 bases and J dropped 6; count of bases not matched to a gene: 1. The CDR3 is 15 residues long. CDR3 nucleotide sequence: TGTGCCAGCAGCCAAGATACTAGCGGGAGGGATACGCAGTATTTT. Translating gives CASSQDTSGRDTQYF.

This clonotype occurred a few times. V is TRBV12-5 and J is TRBJ2-1, with 7 positions matching TRBD2. After removal of 0 bases from V and 6 bases from J, the junction contained 5 bases not matched to a gene. Germline CDR1 is LGHNT and CDR2 is FRNRAP. This CDR3 spans 15 amino acids. CDR3: CASGLVVLAVNEQFF. The DNA for the CDR3 is TGTGCTAGTGGTTTGGTAGTGCTAGCGGTCAATGAGCAGTTCTTC.

This clonotype was observed a few times. V usage is TRBV3-1 and J usage is TRBJ1-1; TRBD1 matches at 7 bases. The CDR3 sequence is 14 residues long. Germline CDR1 and CDR2: LGHDT and YNNKEL (reference sequence). Trimming took 4 bases from V and 6 from J; bases not matched to a gene: 8. The CDR3 is CASSLTTGAAEAFF. The CDR3 DNA follows: TGTGCCAGCAGCCTAACTACAGGGGCCGCTGAAGCTTTCTTT.

This clonotype showed up just a few times. This sequence joins TRBV2 and TRBJ1-1; D may be TRBD1 (6 bases). The germline V and J ends were trimmed by 4 bases and 3 bases, with 12 bases remaining between them. The CDR3 runs 14 residues. Germline V lookup: CDR1 SNHLY, CDR2 FYNNEI. The CDR3 sequence is CASSAKGQHTEAFF. Written as DNA, the CDR3 is TGTGCCAGCAGTGCAAAAGGACAGCACACTGAAGCTTTCTTT.

V and J are TRBV11-2 and TRBJ1-3; D call uncertain. CDR1 is SGHAT, CDR2 FQNNGV, per germline. The CDR3 length is 15 residues. V gave up 4 bases and J gave up 0 bases, with 10 bases separating them. The CDR3 reads CASSSGAFSGNTIYF. The CDR3 nucleotides are TGTGCCAGCAGCTCAGGAGCCTTCTCTGGAAACACCATATATTTT.

This CDR3 reads CASTKTGEANQPQHF. Written as DNA, the CDR3 is TGTGCCAGCACCAAGACAGGGGAGGCCAATCAGCCCCAGCATTTT. The J gene is TRBJ1-5, the V gene TRBV7-9, with 8 positions matching TRBD1. Trimming at V came to 7 bases and at J to 3 bases, leaving 8 bases not matched to a gene. This CDR3 contains 15 residues. CDR1 and CDR2 (germline): SEHNR, FQNEAQ (reference sequence).

The chain is built from TRBV20-1 and TRBJ2-7; possibly TRBD1 for D (5 bases). Trimming cost V 7 bases and J 9 bases, with 34 bases left between them. The CDR3 spans 17 residues. CDR1 and CDR2 (germline): DFQATT, SNEGSKA (reference sequence). This chain's CDR3 is CSVSPASRAERLGRQYF. The CDR3 nucleotides read TGCAGTGTATCCCCGGCCAGCAGGGCCGAGCGTTTAGGCAGGCAGTACTTC.

This chain links TRBV4-2 with TRBJ2-2, with 9 positions matching TRBD2. The CDR3 is made up of 17 amino acids. The V and J ends lost 1 base and 4 bases, in that order; junction bases with no gene match: 7. From germline, CDR1 is LGHNA and CDR2 YNFKEQ. This CDR3 reads CASSQGLAGAGTGELFF. The CDR3, as DNA: TGTGCCAGCAGCCAAGGCTTAGCGGGGGCGGGCACCGGGGAGCTGTTTTTT.

V and J are TRBV6-5 and TRBJ1-2; 11 positions match TRBD1. V trimming: 5 bases; J trimming: 4 bases; junction bases outside the gene matches: 3. The germline V gene has CDR1 MNHEY and CDR2 SVGAGI. This CDR3 is 14 amino acids long. The CDR3 is CASSTGTGGYGYTF. The CDR3 DNA sequence: TGTGCCAGCAGTACAGGGACAGGGGGCTATGGCTACACCTTC.